Sequencing of this TCR beta chain was carried out in a study of cytomegalovirus exposure and HLA in healthy donors. Study-wide results and limits: There were around 160 TCR beta chains listed as cytomegalovirus-associated. Per published accounts, TCR beta sequences correctly predicted the HLA-A and HLA-B alleles of most subjects. Most of the TCR beta V segments (in an earlier analysis) were productive either about 90% or about 30% of the time. A later analysis found most CMV-associated TCR beta chains apparently HLA-restricted.

The CDR3 loop spans 14 amino acids. Germline V gives CDR1 SQVTM, CDR2 ANQGSEA. V lost 7 bases and J 0 bases, leaving 15 bases between the germline ends. Turning to this clone: Its antigen is currently unknown.

Amplification used 60 Vbeta primers and 13 Jbeta primers. Assay: immunoSEQ multiplex PCR; the TCRdb copy retains only in-frame clones and omits some. The table records 75,000 to 95,000 clones, approximately 60% of them present only once. This TCR was recovered from a woman in her forties or fifties in good health and CMV-seropositive. The genes are TRBV29-1 and TRBJ1-1; unclear D gene. The source material was PBMCs. The chain's CDR3 is CSARQASMNTEAFF. CDR3 nucleotide sequence: TGCAGCGCCCGGCAGGCCAGCATGAACACTGAAGCTTTCTTT. The complete variable domain, with remaining parts taken from reference TRBV29-1 and TRBJ1-1, reads SAVISQKPSRDICQRGTSLTIQCQVDSQVTMMFWYRQQPGQSLTLIATANQGSEATYESGFVIDKFPISRPNLTFSTLTVSNMSPEDSSIYLCSARQASMNTEAFFGQGTRLTVV.